This T cell receptor (beta chain) was identified during a study of PD-L1 blockade in urothelial cancer. Overall study: Researchers looked at the blood 3 weeks (second dose) and 6 weeks after treatment began. Typically, measured as a median, blood samples had 110,000 to 150,000 T cells.

Measured with immunoSEQ multiplex PCR; TCRdb has only the in-frame clones, and not every one. The table shows 90,000 to 100,000 clones, with roughly 89% occurring only once. Between the trimmed V and J ends, which lost 7 bases and 1 base, there was a span of 13 bases. The CDR3 loop spans 13 amino acids. Per the germline V gene, CDR1 is SQVTM and CDR2 is ANQGSEA. As for time point: pretreatment peripheral blood. Diagnoses among patients were locally advanced or metastatic urothelial carcinoma. Sequencing was performed on PBMCs, taken around atezolizumab (anti-PD-L1) treatment. The TCR originated in a man aged 55 to 70 with urothelial cancer. The chain uses TRBV29-1 and TRBJ1-1, with D possibly TRBD1 on 5 matching bases. The CDR3 DNA reads TGCAGCGGGAAAGGGCAGGGGAACACTGAAGCTTTCTTT. Protein product: CSGKGQGNTEAFF.